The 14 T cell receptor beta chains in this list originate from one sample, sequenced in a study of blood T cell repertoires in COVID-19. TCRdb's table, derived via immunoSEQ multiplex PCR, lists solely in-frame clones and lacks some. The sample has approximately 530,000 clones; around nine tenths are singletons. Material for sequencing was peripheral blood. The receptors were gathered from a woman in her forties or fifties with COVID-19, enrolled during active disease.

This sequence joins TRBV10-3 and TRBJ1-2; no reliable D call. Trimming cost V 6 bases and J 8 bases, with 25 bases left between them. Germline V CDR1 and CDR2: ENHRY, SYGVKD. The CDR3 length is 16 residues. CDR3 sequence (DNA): TGTGCCATCAGCCTACAACGGGCCACCTCGAGGGAGGGCTACACCTTC. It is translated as CAISLQRATSREGYTF.

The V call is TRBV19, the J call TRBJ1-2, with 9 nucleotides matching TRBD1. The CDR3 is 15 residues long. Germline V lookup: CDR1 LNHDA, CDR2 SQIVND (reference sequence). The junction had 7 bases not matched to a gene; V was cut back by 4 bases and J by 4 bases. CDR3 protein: CASSTQQGASYGYTF. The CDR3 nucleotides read TGTGCCAGTAGTACTCAACAGGGGGCCAGCTATGGCTACACCTTC.

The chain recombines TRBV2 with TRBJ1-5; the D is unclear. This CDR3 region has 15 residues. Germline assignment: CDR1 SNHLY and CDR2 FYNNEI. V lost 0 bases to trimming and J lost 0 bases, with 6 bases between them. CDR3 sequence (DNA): TGTGCCAGCAGTGAAGCCGAGGTTAGCAATCAGCCCCAGCATTTT. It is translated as CASSEAEVSNQPQHF.

For the CDR3, the DNA is TGTGCCATCGGGGAGGGCACTGAAGCTTTCTTT. Amino acids: CAIGEGTEAFF. This sequence joins TRBV10-3 and TRBJ1-1; D ambiguous. CDR3 size: 11 residues. The V gene's germline CDR1 is ENHRY and CDR2 SYGVKD. Trimming shortened V by 8 bases and J by 4 bases, and 8 bases separated the two germline ends.

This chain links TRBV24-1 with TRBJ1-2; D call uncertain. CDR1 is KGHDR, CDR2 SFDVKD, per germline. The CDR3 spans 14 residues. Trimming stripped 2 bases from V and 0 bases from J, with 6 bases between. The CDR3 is CATSDSPSNYGYTF. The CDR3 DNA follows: TGTGCCACCAGTGATTCTCCCTCTAACTATGGCTACACCTTC.

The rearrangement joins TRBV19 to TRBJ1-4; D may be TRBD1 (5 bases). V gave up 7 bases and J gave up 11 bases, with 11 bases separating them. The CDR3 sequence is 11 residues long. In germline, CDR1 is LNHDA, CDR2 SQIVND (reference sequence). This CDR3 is CASNGGRKLFF. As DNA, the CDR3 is TGTGCCAGTAACGGGGGTAGGAAACTGTTTTTT.

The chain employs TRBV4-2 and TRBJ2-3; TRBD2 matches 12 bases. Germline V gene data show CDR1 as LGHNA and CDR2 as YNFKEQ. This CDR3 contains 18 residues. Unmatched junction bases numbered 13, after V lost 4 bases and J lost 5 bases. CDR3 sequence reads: CASSRTLAGGNIGDTQYF. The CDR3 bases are TGTGCCAGCAGCCGGACCCTAGCGGGGGGGAACATAGGAGATACGCAGTATTTT.

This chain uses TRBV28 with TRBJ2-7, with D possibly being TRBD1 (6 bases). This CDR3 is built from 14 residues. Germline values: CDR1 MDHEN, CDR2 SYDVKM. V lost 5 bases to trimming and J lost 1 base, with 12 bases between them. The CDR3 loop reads CASSNTGISYEQYF. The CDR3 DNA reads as TGTGCCAGCAGTAATACAGGGATATCCTACGAGCAGTACTTC. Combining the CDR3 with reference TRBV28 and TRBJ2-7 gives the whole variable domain DVKVTQSSRYLVKRTGEKVFLECVQDMDHENMFWYRQDPGLGLRLIYFSYDVKMKEKGDIPEGYSVSREKKERFSLILESASTNQTSMYLCASSNTGISYEQYFGPGTRLTVT.

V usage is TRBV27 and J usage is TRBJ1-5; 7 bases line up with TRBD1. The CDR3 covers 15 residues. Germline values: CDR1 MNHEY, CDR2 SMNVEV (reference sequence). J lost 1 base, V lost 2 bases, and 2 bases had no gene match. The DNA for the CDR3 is TGTGCCAGCAGTTTAAAGGGGGCCAGCAATCAGCCCCAGCATTTT. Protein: CASSLKGASNQPQHF.

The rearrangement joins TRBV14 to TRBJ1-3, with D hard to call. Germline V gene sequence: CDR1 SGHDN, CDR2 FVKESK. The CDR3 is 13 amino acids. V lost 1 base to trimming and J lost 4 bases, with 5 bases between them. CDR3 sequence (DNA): TGTGCCAGCAGCCAAGTAATGGGAAACACCATATATTTT. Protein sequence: CASSQVMGNTIYF.

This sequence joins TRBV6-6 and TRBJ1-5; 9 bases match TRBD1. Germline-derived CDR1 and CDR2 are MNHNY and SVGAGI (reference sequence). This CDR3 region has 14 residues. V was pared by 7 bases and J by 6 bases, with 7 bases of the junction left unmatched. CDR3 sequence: CASTQQGAGQPQHF. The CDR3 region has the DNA TGTGCCAGCACCCAACAGGGGGCAGGTCAGCCCCAGCATTTT.

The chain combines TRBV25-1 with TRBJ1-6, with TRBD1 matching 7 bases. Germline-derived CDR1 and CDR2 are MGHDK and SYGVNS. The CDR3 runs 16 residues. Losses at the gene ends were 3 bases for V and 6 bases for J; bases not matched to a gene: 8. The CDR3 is CASSDPLAGGNSPLHF. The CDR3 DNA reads TGTGCCAGCAGTGACCCCTTGGCAGGGGGTAATTCACCCCTCCACTTT. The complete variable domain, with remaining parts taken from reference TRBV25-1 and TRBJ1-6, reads EADIYQTPRYLVIGTGKKITLECSQTMGHDKMYWYQQDPGMELHLIHYSYGVNSTEKGDLSSESTVSRIRTEHFPLTLESARPSHTSQYLCASSDPLAGGNSPLHFGNGTRLTVT.

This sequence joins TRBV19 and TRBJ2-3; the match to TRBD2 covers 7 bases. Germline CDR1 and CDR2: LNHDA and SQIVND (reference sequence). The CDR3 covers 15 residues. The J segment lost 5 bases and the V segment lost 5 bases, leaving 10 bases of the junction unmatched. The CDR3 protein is CASSPLAVRKDTQYF. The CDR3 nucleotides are TGTGCCAGTAGTCCTCTAGCGGTTAGAAAAGATACGCAGTATTTT.

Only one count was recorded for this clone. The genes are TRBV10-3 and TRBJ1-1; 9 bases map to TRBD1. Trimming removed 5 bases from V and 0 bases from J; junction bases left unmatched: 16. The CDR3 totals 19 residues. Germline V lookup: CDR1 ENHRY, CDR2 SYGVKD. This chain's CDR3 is CAISSGAGQGNIMNTEAFF. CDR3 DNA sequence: TGTGCCATCAGTTCGGGTGCGGGACAGGGTAATATTATGAACACTGAAGCTTTCTTT.